The following is a T cell receptor (beta chain) sequence with its context. Its antigen remains unidentified. Time point denoted: sample taken at primary tumor resection. Sequencing was performed on whole RNA extracted from tumor and nontumor lung tissue, or from frozen PBMC, and the material was left unsorted. Donation came from around 77 patients with untreated early-stage non-small cell lung cancer. The data belong to a study of spatial heterogeneity in lung cancer. On the study more broadly: Each time, sequencing found more beta-chain sequences than alpha-chain sequences. Study-wide results and limits: Compared with follow-up, resection was when ubiquitous expanded tumor TCRs appeared in blood more.

The CDR3 has 14 amino acids. CDR1 and CDR2 from the germline V gene are SEHNR and FQNEAQ (reference sequence). V shed 0 bases and J shed 3 bases, with 8 bases lying between them. The library protocol tagged each TCR cDNA with a unique molecular identifier. Via MiXCR, TCRdb re-called the 5' RACE reads, giving one row per CDR3 protein. The repertoire has approximately 81,000 distinct CDR3 sequences, around 13% of them found once; the top ten carry 4.5% to 5.5%. This sequence was found in a male donor with early-stage non-small cell lung cancer. Here the sequenced sample was PBMCs, taken at surgery. The chain joins TRBV7-9 to TRBJ1-1, with a possible D match to TRBD1 (5 bases). Here the CDR3 reads CASSLARDYTEAFF. CDR3 DNA: TGTGCCAGCAGCTTAGCCCGGGACTACACTGAAGCTTTCTTT.